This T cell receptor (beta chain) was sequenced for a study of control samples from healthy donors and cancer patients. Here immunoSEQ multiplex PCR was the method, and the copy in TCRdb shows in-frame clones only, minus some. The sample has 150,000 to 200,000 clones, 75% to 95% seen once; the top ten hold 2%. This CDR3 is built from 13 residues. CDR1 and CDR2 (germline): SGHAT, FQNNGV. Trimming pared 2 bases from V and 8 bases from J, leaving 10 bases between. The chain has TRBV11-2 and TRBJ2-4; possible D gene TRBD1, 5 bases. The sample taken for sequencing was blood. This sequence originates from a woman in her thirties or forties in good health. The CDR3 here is CASSLRVGDIQYF. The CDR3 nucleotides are TGTGCCAGCAGCTTAAGAGTAGGGGACATTCAGTACTTC.